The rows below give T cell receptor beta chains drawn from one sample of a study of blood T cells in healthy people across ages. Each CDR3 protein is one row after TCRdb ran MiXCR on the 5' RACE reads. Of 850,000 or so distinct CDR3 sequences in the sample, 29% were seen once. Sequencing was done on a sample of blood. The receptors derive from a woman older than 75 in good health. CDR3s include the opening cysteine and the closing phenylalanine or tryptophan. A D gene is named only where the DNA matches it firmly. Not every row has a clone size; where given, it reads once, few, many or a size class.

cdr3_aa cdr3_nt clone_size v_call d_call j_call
CASSEQQGYEQYF TGTGCCAGCAGCGAACAACAGGGCTACGAGCAGTACTTC many TRBV2 NA TRBJ2-7
CASSVSTGNQPQHF TGTGCCAGCAGCGTAAGTACAGGGAATCAGCCCCAGCATTTT many TRBV9 NA TRBJ1-5
CSDGGARGREPFYEQYF TGCAGCGATGGGGGGGCCAGGGGGCGCGAGCCCTTCTACGAGCAGTACTTC many TRBV29-1 NA TRBJ2-7
CASSLVPLAKNIQYF TGTGCCAGCAGCTTAGTCCCCTTAGCCAAAAACATTCAGTACTTC many TRBV7-2 NA TRBJ2-4
CASSQDLLGWSKNIQYF TGCGCCAGCAGCCAAGATCTGCTAGGGTGGTCCAAAAACATTCAGTACTTC many TRBV4-3 NA TRBJ2-4
CASSPRTGIYSGANVLTF TGTGCCAGCTCACCTAGGACAGGGATATACTCTGGGGCCAACGTCCTGACTTTC NA TRBV18 TRBD1 TRBJ2-6
CSVEDAQFPNYGYTF TGCAGCGTTGAAGACGCACAGTTCCCCAACTATGGCTACACCTTC NA TRBV29-1 NA TRBJ1-2
CASSLDRLQGLAKNIQYF TGTGCCAGCAGCTTAGACCGTCTCCAGGGGTTGGCCAAAAACATTCAGTACTTC many TRBV7-2 NA TRBJ2-4
CASSRQAAGDTGELFF TGCGCCAGCAGCAGGCAGGCCGCAGGGGACACCGGGGAGCTGTTTTTT NA TRBV5-1 NA TRBJ2-2
CASSDEGTSGGFYEQYF TGTGCCAGCAGTGATGAAGGGACTAGCGGGGGCTTCTACGAGCAGTACTTC NA TRBV6-1 TRBD2 TRBJ2-7
CVSSLVVRGDFEQFF TGTGTCAGCAGCTTAGTTGTCAGGGGGGATTTTGAGCAGTTCTTC NA TRBV7-6 NA TRBJ2-1
CASSSNQGRVSTDTQYF TGTGCCAGCAGCTCGAACCAGGGGCGGGTTAGCACAGATACGCAGTATTTT NA TRBV7-9 NA TRBJ2-3
CASSPPNRAINNEQFF TGTGCCAGCTCACCTCCTAACAGGGCCATTAACAATGAGCAGTTCTTC few TRBV18 NA TRBJ2-1
CASSQVPRSKAFF TGTGCCAGCAGCCAAGTTCCAAGGAGTAAAGCTTTCTTT NA TRBV14 NA TRBJ1-1
CASSQKAGGLDTQYF TGCGCCAGCAGCCAAAAAGCGGGGGGTCTAGATACGCAGTATTTT many TRBV4-3 TRBD2 TRBJ2-3
CASSLSTGISFPHTNTQYF TGTGCCAGCAGTCTAAGCACCGGGATCAGTTTCCCACACACGAATACGCAGTATTTT many TRBV27 NA TRBJ2-3
CAIRTGGADYGYTF TGTGCCATCAGGACAGGGGGCGCTGACTATGGCTACACCTTC few TRBV10-3 TRBD1 TRBJ1-2
CASSYSQGLETQYF TGTGCCAGCAGTTACTCACAGGGCCTGGAGACCCAGTACTTC many TRBV6-2/TRBV6-3 NA TRBJ2-5
CASSYSGGTGTSSYNSPLHF TGTGCCAGCAGTTACTCGGGAGGGACAGGGACAAGCTCCTATAATTCACCCCTCCACTTT NA TRBV6-5 TRBD1 TRBJ1-6
CASSQTGLGEKLFF TGTGCCAGCAGCCAGACAGGGTTGGGTGAAAAACTGTTTTTT few TRBV5-6 TRBD1 TRBJ1-4
CASSQDHYRAQPQHF TGCGCCAGCAGCCAAGATCATTACAGGGCTCAGCCCCAGCATTTT few TRBV4-3 NA TRBJ1-5
CAINGRYQETQYF TGTGCCATCAACGGACGGTACCAAGAGACCCAGTACTTC NA TRBV12-3/TRBV12-4 NA TRBJ2-5
CASSLGSQVTGELFF TGTGCCAGCAGTTTAGGTTCCCAGGTTACCGGGGAGCTGTTTTTT few TRBV27 NA TRBJ2-2
CASTMGGVGEQFF TGTGCCAGCACAATGGGAGGGGTCGGTGAGCAGTTCTTC many TRBV12-3/TRBV12-4 TRBD2 TRBJ2-1
CASSLAGGPQETQFF TGTGCCAGCAGTTTAGCGGGGGGCCCCCAAGAGACCCAGTTCTTC NA TRBV27 TRBD2 TRBJ2-1
CASTSVGNQPQHF TGTGCCAGCACCTCCGTCGGCAATCAGCCCCAGCATTTT NA TRBV6-2/TRBV6-3 NA TRBJ1-5
CASSFDRVRSYNEQFF TGTGCCAGCAGTTTTGACAGGGTAAGGTCCTACAATGAGCAGTTCTTC NA TRBV12-3/TRBV12-4 TRBD1 TRBJ2-1
CASSRRTGGGEYF TGTGCCAGCAGCCGCAGGACAGGCGGGGGGGAGTACTTC many TRBV11-2 TRBD2 TRBJ2-7
CASSPHGRGAYEQYF TGTGCCAGCAGTCCCCATGGCAGGGGGGCCTACGAGCAGTACTTC NA TRBV6-2/TRBV6-3 NA TRBJ2-7
CASSYAPGQLYGYTF TGTGCCAGCAGCTATGCTCCGGGACAACTCTATGGCTACACCTTC NA TRBV11-3 NA TRBJ1-2
CASSYAQSSYNSPLHF TGTGCCAGCAGTTACGCCCAGAGCTCCTATAATTCACCCCTCCACTTT NA TRBV6-6 NA TRBJ1-6
CASSLGTGGSYYGYTF TGTGCCAGCAGCTTAGGGACAGGGGGAAGCTACTATGGCTACACCTTC NA TRBV7-9 TRBD1 TRBJ1-2
CASSLPLTSGRETQYF TGTGCCAGCAGCTTACCCCTGACTAGCGGTCGGGAGACCCAGTACTTC many TRBV7-2 TRBD2 TRBJ2-5
CASSSWAGEGQPQHF TGTGCCAGCAGCTCTTGGGCGGGGGAAGGTCAGCCCCAGCATTTT many TRBV7-2 NA TRBJ1-5
CSAREVGRSYEQYF TGCAGTGCTAGAGAGGTGGGACGCTCCTACGAGCAGTACTTC many TRBV20-1 NA TRBJ2-7
CAWSGTSRIQYF TGTGCCTGGAGTGGAACTAGTCGAATTCAGTACTTC few TRBV30 NA TRBJ2-4
CAWSTGTAYEQYF TGTGCCTGGAGTACGGGGACAGCCTACGAGCAGTACTTC many TRBV30 TRBD1 TRBJ2-7
CASSYSTGMNEKLFF TGTGCCAGCAGTTACTCAACAGGGATGAATGAAAAACTGTTTTTT many TRBV6-5 NA TRBJ1-4
CSVGGRGYGYTF TGCAGCGTGGGGGGCCGGGGCTATGGCTACACCTTC many TRBV29-1 NA TRBJ1-2
CTSSLAAGSTDTQYF TGTACCAGCAGCTTAGCGGCAGGGAGCACAGATACGCAGTATTTT NA TRBV7-9 NA TRBJ2-3
CASSLEGPGTDTQYF TGTGCCAGCAGCTTAGAGGGGCCCGGAACAGATACGCAGTATTTT many TRBV7-2 NA TRBJ2-3
CASSPNRGGIGELFF TGTGCCAGCAGTCCTAACAGAGGGGGCATCGGGGAGCTGTTTTTT few TRBV6-4 TRBD1 TRBJ2-2
CASSFTAGVDEQYF TGCGCCAGCAGCTTTACGGCAGGGGTAGACGAGCAGTACTTC many TRBV5-1 NA TRBJ2-7
CASRRQGANSLRADTQYF TGTGCCAGCAGGAGACAGGGGGCCAACTCACTGCGAGCAGATACGCAGTATTTT NA TRBV12-3/TRBV12-4 TRBD1 TRBJ2-3
CASSLGQLFYEQYF TGTGCCAGCAGCTTGGGACAGCTTTTCTACGAGCAGTACTTC many TRBV5-6 NA TRBJ2-7
CASSMRAGSPPHF TGTGCCAGCAGCATGAGAGCAGGCTCACCCCCCCACTTT NA TRBV27 NA TRBJ1-6
CASSYPIRGSTTNEKLFF TGTGCCAGCAGTTACCCGATCAGGGGAAGTACAACTAATGAAAAACTGTTTTTT NA TRBV6-5 NA TRBJ1-4
CASGEGSSYNSPLHF TGTGCCAGCGGCGAGGGGAGCTCCTATAATTCACCCCTCCACTTT few TRBV7-9 NA TRBJ1-6
CSARDSGDYEQYF TGCAGTGCTAGAGATTCGGGGGACTACGAGCAGTACTTC many TRBV20-1 NA TRBJ2-7
CASTSRQGRTDTQYF TGTGCCAGTACCTCACGACAGGGACGGACAGATACGCAGTATTTT NA TRBV19 TRBD1 TRBJ2-3
CASSYAGGPKNIQYF TGTGCCAGCAGTTACGCAGGCGGACCCAAAAACATTCAGTACTTC NA TRBV6-2/TRBV6-3 NA TRBJ2-4
CSVRQGIYGYTF TGCAGCGTTCGACAGGGCATCTATGGCTACACCTTC many TRBV29-1 TRBD1 TRBJ1-2
CASSGDRENTEAFF TGCGCCAGCAGTGGGGACAGGGAGAACACTGAAGCTTTCTTT few TRBV10-2 TRBD1 TRBJ1-1
CASSLEDRGRETQYF TGCGCCAGCAGCTTGGAGGACAGGGGGCGAGAGACCCAGTACTTC many TRBV5-1 TRBD1 TRBJ2-5